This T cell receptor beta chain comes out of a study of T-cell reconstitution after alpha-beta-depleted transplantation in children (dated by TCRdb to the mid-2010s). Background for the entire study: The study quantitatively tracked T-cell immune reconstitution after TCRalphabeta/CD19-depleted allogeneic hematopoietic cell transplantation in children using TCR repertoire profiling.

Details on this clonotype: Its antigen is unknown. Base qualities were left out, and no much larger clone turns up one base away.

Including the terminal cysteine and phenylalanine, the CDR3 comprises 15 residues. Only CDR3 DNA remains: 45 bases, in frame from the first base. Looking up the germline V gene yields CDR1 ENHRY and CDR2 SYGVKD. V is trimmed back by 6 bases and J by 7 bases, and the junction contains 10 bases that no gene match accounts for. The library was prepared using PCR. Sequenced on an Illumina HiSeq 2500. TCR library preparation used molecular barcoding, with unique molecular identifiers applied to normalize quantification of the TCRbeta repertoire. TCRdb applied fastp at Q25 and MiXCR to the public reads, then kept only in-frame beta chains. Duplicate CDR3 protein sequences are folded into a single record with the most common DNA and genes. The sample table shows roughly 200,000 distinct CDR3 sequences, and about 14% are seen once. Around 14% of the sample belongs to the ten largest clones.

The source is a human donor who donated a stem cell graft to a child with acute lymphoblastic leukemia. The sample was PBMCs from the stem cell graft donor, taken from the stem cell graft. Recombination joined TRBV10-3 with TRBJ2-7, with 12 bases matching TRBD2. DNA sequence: TGTGCCATCAGCGCCCGACTAGCGGGAGAGGAGGAGCAGTACTTC. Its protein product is CAISARLAGEEEQYF.